This TCR beta chain was recorded in a study of cytomegalovirus exposure and HLA in healthy donors. Study-level background: Drawn from HLA-typed donors, around 85 million unique TCRs were held in an early data release. Clustering assigned 81% of the approximately 370 genotyped donors to the Caucasian-associated ancestry cluster.

Study-level points and caveats: Cytomegalovirus-associated status was assigned to 164 TCR beta chains.

The PCR used 60 Vbeta and 13 Jbeta primers. Sequencing was performed with immunoSEQ multiplex PCR; in TCRdb, only in-frame clones are kept and a portion is missing. This sample has 75,000 to 100,000 clones, with over 65% found just once. This clone was picked up one time. Antigen unknown. Sequenced input: PBMCs. This TCR was recovered from a man between 40 and 49 years old in good health and CMV-seronegative.

The DNA of the CDR3 is TGTGCCAGTAGTCTGGGACAGTACCACGCCGAGCAGTACTTC. Amino acids: CASSLGQYHAEQYF. The V gene is TRBV19, the J gene TRBJ2-7; 7 nucleotides align to TRBD1. V lost 5 bases to trimming and J lost 6 bases; unmatched junction nucleotides: 10. The CDR3 sequence is 14 residues long. Looked up from germline, CDR1 is LNHDA and CDR2 is SQIVND (reference sequence).